This T cell receptor (beta chain) was observed in a study of cytomegalovirus exposure and HLA in healthy donors. Vbeta (60) and Jbeta (13) primers were used in the PCR. Assay used: immunoSEQ multiplex PCR; TCRdb lists only in-frame clones, some missing. The profile shows approximately 140,000 clones, roughly 84% of them singletons. CDR3 length equals 13 residues. V dropped 0 bases and J dropped 6 bases, with 8 bases sitting between them. Germline CDR1 LNHNV, CDR2 YYDKDF (reference sequence). Study results and caveats: The HLA-A and HLA-B alleles of most subjects were reportedly predicted accurately from TCR beta sequences.

The sample holds a few counts of this clone. Its antigen is not known. The sequencing sample was made of PBMCs. The clonotype was recovered from a boy younger than 18 in good health and CMV-seronegative. The chain recombines TRBV15 with TRBJ1-2; D uncertain. The CDR3 bases are TGTGCCACCAGCAGAGAGGGGAGTAATGGCTACACCTTC. This gives the protein CATSREGSNGYTF.